This T cell receptor beta chain was recorded in a study of graft-versus-host responses after intestinal transplantation. Measured with immunoSEQ multiplex PCR; TCRdb has only the in-frame clones, and not every one. The table includes approximately 4,600 clones, approximately 30% detected once. The CDR3 consists of 14 residues. Germline V gene lookup returns CDR1 SGHNT and CDR2 YENEEA. The V and J ends lost 4 bases and 4 bases, in that order; junction bases with no gene match: 1. Findings of the study overall: Allografts of patients with graft-donor T cell macrochimerism showed high graft-versus-host to host-versus-graft clone ratios.

This clone was observed a few times. Sequencing used alloreactive CD4+ T cells from a mixed lymphocyte reaction culture, obtained before intestinal transplant. Noted subset: CFSE-low proliferating T cells sorted from approximately 6-day pre-transplant mixed lymphocyte reaction (GvH or HvG direction). This TCR was sampled from a human patient who received an intestinal transplant. This chain links TRBV11-3 with TRBJ2-7; 13 nucleotides match TRBD2. CDR3 coding DNA: TGTGCCAGCAGCTGGACTAGCGGGAGTTACGAGCAGTACTTC. Translation gives CASSWTSGSYEQYF.